Below, one TCR beta chain is given with its context. Its antigen is not identified. These data come from a study of T cell responses to AZD1222 COVID-19 vaccine. General observations from the study: Clonal diversity was possibly underestimated; the donors were predominantly white British and more often female. Spike-wide coverage was observed for vaccine-associated CD4 TCRs, with dominant responses at 160-218 and 743-854.

CDR1 is MNHEY, CDR2 SVGAGI, per germline. The length of the CDR3 is 15 residues. Trimming stripped 8 bases from V and 9 bases from J, with 23 bases between. The repertoire was sequenced with immunoSEQ multiplex PCR; TCRdb's copy has only in-frame clones and lacks some. The profile shows 140,000 to 150,000 clones, approximately 90% of them singletons. V usage is TRBV6-5 and J usage is TRBJ1-5, with a tentative D call TRBD1 (5 bases). The source material was peripheral blood, sampled 28 days after the second AZD1222 dose. The sequence was collected from an adult who received the AZD1222 COVID-19 vaccine. CDR3: CASRAGGAREGPQHF. DNA for the CDR3: TGTGCCAGCCGGGCGGGAGGGGCGAGAGAGGGGCCCCAGCATTTT.